These 5 T cell receptor beta chains came from one sample sequenced in a study of breast tumors, draining lymph nodes, adjacent tissues. A single record per CDR3 protein comes from TCRdb applying MiXCR to the multiplex PCR reads. The data show some 120,000 distinct CDR3 sequences, 20% seen once. Axillary draining lymph nodes of breast cancer patients supplied the node samples. The sequenced sample consisted of axillary lymph node tissue. The receptor set was obtained from a female donor with breast cancer. Some clones in this sample may be carry-over from other donors' samples.

The chain employs TRBV6-1 and TRBJ1-2, with TRBD1 identical over 7 bases. V shed 8 bases and J 7 bases; nucleotides not matched to a gene: 10. CDR1 and CDR2 (germline): MNHNS, SASEGT. The CDR3 totals 13 residues. The CDR3 nucleotides read TGTGCCAGCCGACCAACAGGGGTCTGTGGCTACACCTTC. This encodes CASRPTGVCGYTF.

This clonotype was observed at least ten times. The rearrangement uses TRBV12-3 or TRBV12-4 and TRBJ2-7, with 14 bases aligning to TRBD2. CDR3 length equals 15 residues. The trim removed 6 bases at V and 3 bases at J, leaving 4 bases unmatched. CDR3 DNA sequence: TGTGCCAGCAGGGCCGGGACTAGCGGGAGCTACGAGCAGTACTTC. It translates to CASRAGTSGSYEQYF.

The chain has TRBV9 and TRBJ2-6; D remains unclear. Looked up from germline, CDR1 is SGDLS and CDR2 is YYNGEE. Trimming shortened V by 4 bases and J by 3 bases, and 5 bases separated the two germline ends. This CDR3 is built from 13 residues. This CDR3 is CASSPGGANVLTF. The CDR3, as DNA: TGTGCCAGCAGCCCTGGTGGGGCCAACGTCCTGACTTTC.

A word on this clonotype: A single base separates this from a much larger clone, so it may be a read error. The chain couples TRBV5-1 to TRBJ1-3; D is unresolved. CDR1 is SGHRS, CDR2 YFSETQ, per germline. This CDR3 is built from 15 residues. The CDR3 DNA follows: TGCGCCAGCAGCTTGGAGTTTCTCTCTGGAAACACCATATGTTTT. Its translation: CASSLEFLSGNTICF.

This clonotype occurred many times. The chain couples TRBV5-1 to TRBJ2-7; D remains ambiguous. The CDR3 extends over 15 amino acids. Germline assignment: CDR1 SGHRS and CDR2 YFSETQ. The germline V and J ends were trimmed by 3 bases and 1 base, with 14 bases remaining between them. The CDR3, as DNA: TGCGCCAGCAGCTCCTCCAGAGGTGGGTCCTACGAGCAGTACTTC. Its translation: CASSSSRGGSYEQYF.